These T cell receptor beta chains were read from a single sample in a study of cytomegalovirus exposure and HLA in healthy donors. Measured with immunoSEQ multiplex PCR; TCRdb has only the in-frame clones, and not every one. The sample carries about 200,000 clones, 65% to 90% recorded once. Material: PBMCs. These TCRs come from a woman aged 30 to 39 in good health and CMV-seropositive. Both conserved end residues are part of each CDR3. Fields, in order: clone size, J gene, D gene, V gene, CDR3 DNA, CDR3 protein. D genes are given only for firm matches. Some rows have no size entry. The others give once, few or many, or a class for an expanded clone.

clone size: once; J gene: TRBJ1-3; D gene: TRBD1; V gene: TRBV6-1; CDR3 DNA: TGTGCCAGCAGTGAACTGAGGGGGCCTGGAAACACCATATATTTT; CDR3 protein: CASSELRGPGNTIYF
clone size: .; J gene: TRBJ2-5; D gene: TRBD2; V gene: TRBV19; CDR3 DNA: TGTGCCAGTAGTAAAGGGACTAGCGGGAGTCAGGAGACCCAGTACTTC; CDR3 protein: CASSKGTSGSQETQYF
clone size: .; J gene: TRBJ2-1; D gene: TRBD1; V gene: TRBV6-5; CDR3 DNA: TGTGCCAGCAGTTACTCGAGTCAGGGGGTGAATGAGCAGTTCTTC; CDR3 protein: CASSYSSQGVNEQFF
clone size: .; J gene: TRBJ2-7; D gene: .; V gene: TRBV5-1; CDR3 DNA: TGCGCCAGCAGCGACGGAGCCGAATACGAGCAGTACTTC; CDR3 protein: CASSDGAEYEQYF
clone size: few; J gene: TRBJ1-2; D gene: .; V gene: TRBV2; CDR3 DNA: TGTGCCACCTCAGAGACGGCGAGAGGGGGCTACACCTTC; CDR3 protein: CATSETARGGYTF
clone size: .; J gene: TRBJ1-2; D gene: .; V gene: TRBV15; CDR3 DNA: TGTGCCACCAGCAGAGACGGAGCCAACTATGGCTACACCTTC; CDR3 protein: CATSRDGANYGYTF
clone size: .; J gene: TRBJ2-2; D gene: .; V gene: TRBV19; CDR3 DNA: TGTGCCAGCTCCAGGGGATCGAGCACCGGGGAGCTGTTTTTT; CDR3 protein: CASSRGSSTGELFF
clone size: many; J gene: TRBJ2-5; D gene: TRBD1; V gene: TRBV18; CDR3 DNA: TGTGCCAGCTCACCTTTGGGACAGCAAGAGACCCAGTACTTC; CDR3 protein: CASSPLGQQETQYF
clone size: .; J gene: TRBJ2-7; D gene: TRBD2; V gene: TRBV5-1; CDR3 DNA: TGCGCCAGCAGCTTGGTGGGACTAGCGGGACCGAACTACGAGCAGTACTTC; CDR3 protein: CASSLVGLAGPNYEQYF
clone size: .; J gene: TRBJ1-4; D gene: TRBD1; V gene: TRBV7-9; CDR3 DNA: TGTGCCAGCAGCTTAGGACAGGGGGGTGAAAAACTGTTTTTT; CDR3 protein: CASSLGQGGEKLFF
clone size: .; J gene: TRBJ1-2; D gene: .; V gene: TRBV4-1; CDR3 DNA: TGCGCCAGCAGCCCATGGGCCCACGGCTATGGCTACACCTTC; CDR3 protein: CASSPWAHGYGYTF
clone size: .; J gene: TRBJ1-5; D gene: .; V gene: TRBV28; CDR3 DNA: TGTGCCAGCAGTCGCTCTCTTCAGGGGAATCAGCCCCAGCATTTT; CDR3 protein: CASSRSLQGNQPQHF
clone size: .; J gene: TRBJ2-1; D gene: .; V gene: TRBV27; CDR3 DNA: TGTGCCAGCAGCACTTTAACCTACAATGAGCAGTTCTTC; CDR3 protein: CASSTLTYNEQFF
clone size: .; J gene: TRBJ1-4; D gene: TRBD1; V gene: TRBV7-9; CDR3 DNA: TGTGCCAGCAGCCCGGGACAGCTTAATGAAAAACTGTTTTTT; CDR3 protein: CASSPGQLNEKLFF
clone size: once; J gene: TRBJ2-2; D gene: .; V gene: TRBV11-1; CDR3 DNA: TGTGCCAGCAGCTCGGCGGCCCCCGGGGAGCTGTTTTTT; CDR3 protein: CASSSAAPGELFF
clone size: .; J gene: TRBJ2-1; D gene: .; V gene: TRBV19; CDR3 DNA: TGTGCCAGTAGTACCGTTCTTGGAGGAGCTGGCAATGAGCAGTTCTTC; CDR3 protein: CASSTVLGGAGNEQFF
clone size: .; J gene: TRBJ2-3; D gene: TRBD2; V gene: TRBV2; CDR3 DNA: TGTGCCAGCAGTGTGAGGCGGGAGCCCGATACGCAGTATTTT; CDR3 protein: CASSVRREPDTQYF
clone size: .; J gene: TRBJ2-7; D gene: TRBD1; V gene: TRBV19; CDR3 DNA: TGTGCCAGTAGTACGTCCGGGACAGGGATCTACGAGCAGTACTTC; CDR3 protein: CASSTSGTGIYEQYF
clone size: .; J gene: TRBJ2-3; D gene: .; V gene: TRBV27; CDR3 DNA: TGTGCCAGCATGAACGCGGGTCCCACAGATACGCAGTATTTT; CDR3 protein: CASMNAGPTDTQYF